Presented here are 24 T cell receptor beta chains from one specimen sequenced in a study of early T cells in non-severe SARS-CoV-2 infection. MiXCR, applied by TCRdb to the 5' RACE reads, yields one record per CDR3 protein. The data hold approximately 98,000 distinct CDR3 sequences, with around 10% observed a single time. Sequencing was carried out using whole blood. The receptor set was obtained from an adult who was a healthcare worker with PCR-confirmed SARS-CoV-2 infection or an uninfected control (not recorded which).

This clonotype was seen only a few times. The chain carries TRBV14 and TRBJ1-2; D might be TRBD1 (6 bases). Per germline, CDR1 SGHDN and CDR2 FVKESK. The CDR3 is 17 residues long. The V end lost 3 bases, the J end lost 3 bases, and 20 bases lay between the germline ends. The CDR3 coding sequence is TGTGCCAGCAGCCAGCGGAGGGGGGGCTCGTTGTACTATGGCTACACCTTC. Protein: CASSQRRGGSLYYGYTF.

This clonotype has only a few counts. The genes are TRBV29-1 and TRBJ2-7, with 7 nucleotides matching TRBD2. The CDR3 loop spans 16 amino acids. Germline trimming cut 1 base from V and 0 bases from J; bases unmatched to any gene: 9. Germline V gives CDR1 SQVTM, CDR2 ANQGSEA. CDR3 coding DNA: TGCAGCGTTGAAGTCCCCAGCGGGACGGCCTCCTACGAGCAGTACTTC. Amino acids: CSVEVPSGTASYEQYF.

This clonotype was counted a few times. The chain employs TRBV25-1 and TRBJ1-1; D might be TRBD1 (5 bases). The CDR3 runs to 14 residues. Trimming cost V 7 bases and J 0 bases, with 12 bases left between them. Germline values: CDR1 MGHDK, CDR2 SYGVNS. This CDR3 is CASTREGVNTEAFF. As DNA, the CDR3 is TGTGCCAGCACAAGAGAAGGGGTGAACACTGAAGCTTTCTTT.

CDR3 loop: CASSLRDRSYNEQFF. In DNA, the CDR3 is TGCGCCAGCAGCCTCCGGGACAGGTCCTACAATGAGCAGTTCTTC. The genes are TRBV5-1 and TRBJ2-1; 8 nucleotides agree with TRBD1. CDR1 is SGHRS, CDR2 YFSETQ, per germline. CDR3 length: 15 residues. Trimming cost V 4 bases and J 1 base; bases outside gene matches: 4.

This clonotype was seen ten or more times. In nucleotides, the CDR3 is TGCAGTGCTGGGGACGGTAGCTCCTACGAGCAGTACTTC. Protein: CSAGDGSSYEQYF. The chain recombines TRBV20-1 with TRBJ2-7, with D possibly being TRBD1 or TRBD2 (5 bases each). V dropped 5 bases and J dropped 0 bases, with 11 bases sitting between them. There are 13 residues in the CDR3. Per germline, CDR1 DFQATT and CDR2 SNEGSKA (reference sequence).

In its sample, this clonotype was seen once. J is TRBJ2-2 and V is TRBV7-9; no clear D. This CDR3 has 14 residues. Germline V lookup: CDR1 SEHNR, CDR2 FQNEAQ (reference sequence). V dropped 6 bases and J dropped 2 bases, with 10 bases sitting between them. CDR3 protein: CASSSRLNTGELFF. CDR3 bases: TGTGCCAGCAGTTCCCGACTTAACACCGGGGAGCTGTTTTTT. Based on the CDR3 plus reference TRBV7-9 and TRBJ2-2, the full variable domain is DTGVSQNPRHKITKRGQNVTFRCDPISEHNRLYWYRQTLGQGPEFLTYFQNEAQLEKSRLLSDRFSAERPKGSFSTLEIQRTEQGDSAMYLCASSSRLNTGELFFGEGSRLTVL.

This clonotype was counted ten times or more. The chain is built from TRBV5-1 and TRBJ2-7; TRBD1 might be the D (5 bases). CDR1 and CDR2 (germline): SGHRS, YFSETQ. The germline V and J ends were trimmed by 2 bases and 6 bases, with 6 bases remaining between them. This CDR3 contains 11 residues. The DNA of the CDR3 is TGCGCCAGCAGCTTAACAGGCGAGCAGTACTTC. Amino acid sequence: CASSLTGEQYF.

As regards this clonotype: The junction does not match germline at one end; this may be a read error. The rearrangement uses TRBV5-1 and TRBJ1-1; TRBD1 aligns across 7 bases. This CDR3 has 14 amino acids. Germline CDR1 is SGHRS and CDR2 is YFSETQ. This CDR3 is CASTLTGIGTEAFF. The CDR3, as DNA: TGCGCCAGCACCTTGACAGGGATTGGCACTGAAGCTTTCTTT.

This clonotype was counted at least ten times. This chain links TRBV5-1 with TRBJ2-5, with D perhaps assigned TRBD1 or TRBD2 (6 bases each). The CDR3 loop spans 18 amino acids. From germline, CDR1 is SGHRS and CDR2 YFSETQ. V was trimmed by 4 bases and J by 1 base, leaving 23 bases between them. CDR3 residues: CASSHFVGLGGGQETQYF. Written as DNA, the CDR3 is TGCGCCAGCAGCCATTTCGTCGGTTTAGGGGGAGGCCAAGAGACCCAGTACTTC.

This clonotype was seen a handful of times. This sequence joins TRBV29-1 and TRBJ2-5; D is possibly TRBD2 (6 bases). In germline, CDR1 is SQVTM, CDR2 ANQGSEA. The CDR3 runs 14 residues. The V end lost 6 bases, the J end lost 7 bases, and 21 bases lay between the germline ends. CDR3 residues: CSVRDSPVGATQYF. CDR3 bases: TGCAGCGTGAGGGACTCCCCAGTCGGGGCGACCCAGTACTTC. Supplemented by reference TRBV29-1 and TRBJ2-5, the full variable domain reads SAVISQKPSRDICQRGTSLTIQCQVDSQVTMMFWYRQQPGQSLTLIATANQGSEATYESGFVIDKFPISRPNLTFSTLTVSNMSPEDSSIYLCSVRDSPVGATQYFGPGTRLLVL.

The J gene is TRBJ1-1, the V gene TRBV5-1; D unresolved. This CDR3 has 14 residues. CDR1 and CDR2 from the germline V gene are SGHRS and YFSETQ. Trimming cost V 0 bases and J 5 bases, with 11 bases left between them. CDR3 sequence reads: CASSLAGRQTEAFF. CDR3 DNA sequence: TGCGCCAGCAGCTTGGCCGGGCGGCAGACTGAAGCTTTCTTT. Variable domain in full (rest from reference TRBV5-1 and TRBJ1-1): KAGVTQTPRYLIKTRGQQVTLSCSPISGHRSVSWYQQTPGQGLQFLFEYFSETQRNKGNFPGRFSGRQFSNSRSEMNVSTLELGDSALYLCASSLAGRQTEAFFGQGTRLTVV.

The chain's CDR3 is CASSFNSGRTDTQYF. The CDR3 nucleotides are TGCGCCAGCAGCTTCAATTCAGGACGGACAGATACGCAGTATTTT. J is TRBJ2-3 and V is TRBV5-1, with D unresolved. This CDR3 has 15 residues. V lost 2 bases and J lost 3, with 13 bases in between. CDR1 SGHRS and CDR2 YFSETQ come from the germline V gene.

At least ten counts were recorded for this clonotype. J is TRBJ1-6 and V is TRBV3-1, with D possibly matching TRBD1 (5 bases). CDR3 length: 15 amino acids. Germline loops: CDR1 LGHDT, CDR2 YNNKEL (reference sequence). V gave up 7 bases and J gave up 5 bases, with 15 bases separating them. CDR3 residues: CASTAGRYNNSPLHF. In nucleotides, the CDR3 is TGTGCCAGCACCGCAGGGAGATATAATAATTCACCCCTCCACTTT.

This clonotype came up a few times. The gene calls are TRBV5-1 and TRBJ2-7; D ambiguous. CDR3 length: 16 amino acids. V was clipped by 4 bases and J by 3 bases, with 20 bases between them. The germline V gene encodes CDR1 SGHRS and CDR2 YFSETQ. The CDR3: CASSPARGRPLYEQYF. CDR3 bases: TGCGCCAGCAGCCCGGCTCGCGGACGTCCCCTCTACGAGCAGTACTTC.

This clonotype has at least ten counts. V and J are TRBV11-3 and TRBJ2-3; D may be TRBD1 (6 bases). With 4 bases removed from V and 2 bases from J, the gap between germline ends came to 16 bases. The CDR3 loop spans 16 amino acids. Germline V gives CDR1 SGHNT, CDR2 YENEEA. The CDR3 sequence is CASSSVVGASTDTQYF. CDR3 bases: TGTGCCAGCAGCTCGGTGGTGGGGGCCTCCACAGATACGCAGTATTTT.

The chain recombines TRBV10-2 with TRBJ2-3; TRBD1 is a possible D gene (5 bases). The CDR3 spans 13 residues. Germline V lookup: CDR1 WSHSY, CDR2 SAAADI. V shed 3 bases and J shed 4 bases, with 8 bases lying between them. The CDR3 loop is CASSEIGADTQYF. The CDR3 nucleotides read TGCGCCAGCAGTGAAATAGGGGCAGATACGCAGTATTTT.

This clonotype was found a few times. The chain links TRBV7-9 to TRBJ2-7, with D possibly called TRBD1 or TRBD2 (5 bases each). Germline-derived CDR1 and CDR2 are SEHNR and FQNEAQ (reference sequence). Between the trimmed V and J ends, which lost 4 bases and 0 bases, there was a span of 10 bases. There are 14 residues in the CDR3. The CDR3, as DNA: TGTGCCAGCAGCTCCCGGGACCGCTCCTACGAGCAGTACTTC. Translation: CASSSRDRSYEQYF.

This clonotype was detected a few times. The CDR3 DNA reads TGTGCCAGCAGCTTTCCGGGCGTGCTAGCGGGGTCAGATACGCAGTATTTT. Translated, it gives CASSFPGVLAGSDTQYF. The chain recombines TRBV7-6 with TRBJ2-3, with TRBD2 matching 9 bases. J gave up 4 bases and V 3 bases, and 11 bases lay outside the gene matches. The CDR3 has 17 amino acids. The germline V gene encodes CDR1 SGHVS and CDR2 FNYEAQ.

This clonotype was found a few times. The chain is built from TRBV20-1 and TRBJ1-5; maybe TRBD1 (6 bases). Germline CDR1 and CDR2: DFQATT and SNEGSKA (reference sequence). The CDR3 has 13 residues. Trimming took off 3 bases at V and 6 bases at J, with 12 bases between the two ends. This chain's CDR3 is CSASEGVGQPQHF. The CDR3 DNA is TGCAGTGCTAGCGAGGGGGTAGGTCAGCCCCAGCATTTT.

This clonotype came up a few times. V usage is TRBV5-1 and J usage is TRBJ2-6; D is uncertain. Trimming shortened V by 3 bases and J by 0 bases, and 7 bases separated the two germline ends. CDR3 size: 15 residues. The V gene's germline CDR1 is SGHRS and CDR2 YFSETQ. The CDR3: CASSSKISGANVLTF. DNA for the CDR3: TGCGCCAGCAGCTCAAAGATCTCTGGGGCCAACGTCCTGACTTTC.

This clonotype was recorded many times. V usage is TRBV28 and J usage is TRBJ1-5; perhaps TRBD1 as D (6 bases). The CDR3 covers 16 residues. Germline lookup yields CDR1 MDHEN and CDR2 SYDVKM. Trimming took off 6 bases at V and 0 bases at J, with 15 bases between the two ends. The CDR3 region is CASSEGDPYSNQPQHF. In nucleotides, the CDR3 is TGTGCCAGCAGCGAGGGGGACCCCTATAGCAATCAGCCCCAGCATTTT.

This clonotype was counted a few times. V is TRBV11-2 and J is TRBJ2-1; D is perhaps TRBD1 (7 bases). V gave up 3 bases and J gave up 1 base, with 13 bases separating them. Germline CDR1 reads SGHAT; CDR2 reads FQNNGV. The CDR3 runs to 16 residues. This CDR3 is CASSLAGTVSYNEQFF. The CDR3 nucleotides read TGTGCCAGCAGCTTGGCGGGGACAGTATCCTACAATGAGCAGTTCTTC.

This clonotype was seen at least ten times. The chain joins TRBV30 to TRBJ2-3; D gene uncertain. Per germline, CDR1 GTSNPN and CDR2 SVGIG (reference sequence). The CDR3 loop spans 13 amino acids. Trimming removed 2 bases from V and 6 bases from J, with 12 bases in between. This CDR3 is CAWSWLVDDTQYF. The CDR3 DNA reads TGTGCCTGGAGTTGGTTAGTAGACGATACGCAGTATTTT.

The V call is TRBV6-5, the J call TRBJ2-6; D possibly matches TRBD1 or TRBD2 (6 bases each). The V gene's germline CDR1 is MNHEY and CDR2 SVGAGI. The CDR3 runs 13 residues. Trimming took off 8 bases at V and 4 bases at J, with 9 bases between the two ends. CDR3 region: CASGGLGANVLTF. CDR3 bases: TGTGCCAGCGGGGGGCTAGGGGCCAACGTCCTGACTTTC.